These T cell receptor beta chains were read from a single sample in a study of blood T cell repertoires in COVID-19. Sequenced by immunoSEQ multiplex PCR; TCRdb stores in-frame clones only, minus some. This table has 130,000 to 150,000 clones, roughly 80% appearing once. Sequencing used PBMCs or T cells enriched from blood (not recorded which). Every receptor here comes from a man in his fifties who had recovered from COVID-19. CDR3s include the opening cysteine and the closing phenylalanine or tryptophan. The order of the fields is D gene, clone size, J gene, V gene, CDR3 DNA, CDR3 protein. D genes are given only for firm matches. The listing skips clone size in some rows; elsewhere it reads once, few, many or a size class.

>.|.|TRBJ2-1|TRBV5-1
TGCGCCAGCAGCTTGGCTTCTCTATACAATGAGCAGTTCTTC
CASSLASLYNEQFF
>.|.|TRBJ1-5|TRBV4-1
TGCGCCAGCAGCCTAGGGGAACAGGCTGGGAATCAGCCCCAGCATTTT
CASSLGEQAGNQPQHF
>.|.|TRBJ2-1|TRBV21-1
TGTGCCAGCAGCTCCGGGACAGGCTCCTACAATGAGCAGTTCTTC
CASSSGTGSYNEQFF
>.|.|TRBJ2-1|TRBV5-1
TGCGCCAGCAGCTCAATAACAGGGAGCTCCTACAATGAGCAGTTCTTC
CASSSITGSSYNEQFF
>.|.|TRBJ1-4|TRBV19
TGTGCCAGTAGTATCGGGCGGCAGGGTTTCGAAAAACTGTTTTTT
CASSIGRQGFEKLFF
>.|.|TRBJ2-5|TRBV24-1
TGTGCCACCAGTGATTCGGGCAGGGACCAAGAGACCCAGTACTTC
CATSDSGRDQETQYF
>TRBD1|.|TRBJ1-1|TRBV5-4
TGTGCCAGCAGCTTGCCTCCCGGACAGGGGAACACTGAAGCTTTCTTT
CASSLPPGQGNTEAFF
>.|.|TRBJ1-6|TRBV18
TGTGCCAGCTCACCACCAGGGGGAGGGAAAGGCTCACCCCTCCACTTT
CASSPPGGGKGSPLHF
>TRBD1|.|TRBJ1-6|TRBV28
TGTGCCAGCAGTTTCGACAGGGGGGGTAATTCACCCCTCCACTTT
CASSFDRGGNSPLHF
>TRBD1|.|TRBJ1-2|TRBV28
TGTGCCAGCGGCCAACCGGGACAGGGGGACTATGGCTACACCTTC
CASGQPGQGDYGYTF
>TRBD2|.|TRBJ2-7|TRBV27
TGTGCCAGCAGTTTGGGGGGGTACGAGCAGTACTTC
CASSLGGYEQYF
>.|few|TRBJ1-2|TRBV2
TGTGCCAGCACCCGGGACAACAGGAACTATGGCTACACCTTC
CASTRDNRNYGYTF
>.|.|TRBJ2-6|TRBV6-2/TRBV6-3
TGTGCCAGCATCCCGGTCGGCGCGGGTGGGGCCAACGTCCTGACTTTC
CASIPVGAGGANVLTF
>TRBD1|.|TRBJ1-1|TRBV18
TGTGCCAGCTCACCAGGACAGGACACTGAAGCTTTCTTT
CASSPGQDTEAFF
>TRBD2|.|TRBJ2-3|TRBV2
TGTGCCAGCAGGGAGCGGGGGCCTAGTCTTGATACGCAGTATTTT
CASRERGPSLDTQYF
>TRBD2|.|TRBJ2-5|TRBV4-3
TGCGCCAGCAGCCAGGGGTGGACTAGCGGGGCGGAGACCCAGTACTTC
CASSQGWTSGAETQYF
>.|once|TRBJ1-4|TRBV7-2
TGTGCCAGCAGCTTCTTAAATGAAAAACTGTTTTTT
CASSFLNEKLFF